This T cell receptor (beta chain) originates from a study of T cell responses to AZD1222 COVID-19 vaccine. Overall study findings and caveats: Within unmutated variant regions lay the reported targets of nearly half of spike-specific TCRs. All repertoire sampling was performed exclusively after the peak T cell response.

Data came from immunoSEQ multiplex PCR; TCRdb stores just in-frame clones and leaves some out. The repertoire holds about 160,000 clones, with roughly 91% as singletons. J gave up 6 bases and V 2 bases, and 3 bases lay outside the gene matches. Germline-derived CDR1 and CDR2 are SGHTA and FQGNSA. The CDR3 runs 15 residues. A word on this clone: The antigen is not known.

The starting material was peripheral blood, obtained on day 0 of AZD1222 vaccination. The clonotype originates from an adult in good health. The chain employs TRBV7-2 and TRBJ2-1; the match to TRBD2 covers 11 bases. The CDR3 region has the DNA TGTGCCAGCAGCTTATTTGGGACTAGCGGCAATGAGCAGTTCTTC. Translating it yields CASSLFGTSGNEQFF.